Listed below are T cell receptor beta chains from one sample, sequenced in a study of OX40 agonist ivuxolimab in advanced cancers. Clones were read by immunoSEQ multiplex PCR, and TCRdb kept only the in-frame ones, dropping some. This sample has roughly 97,000 clones; about nine tenths occur once, and the top ten carry more than 5%. The input for sequencing was CD4+ or CD8+ T cells sorted from blood, taken in a trial of the OX40 agonist ivuxolimab. The receptors were sampled from an adult with an advanced solid tumor such as melanoma, head and neck, liver or kidney cancer. The CDR3 runs from the conserved cysteine through the conserved F or W. The D gene is left open where the match is weak. Rows give clone size only sometimes, using once, few, many, or a class for an expanded clone.

CDR3 protein,CDR3 DNA,J gene,V gene,clone size,CDR3 length,D gene
CATSRGPSYTDTQYF,TGTGCCACCAGCAGAGGACCCTCTTACACAGATACGCAGTATTTT,TRBJ2-3,TRBV15,once,15,-
CASIGTGRAAFF,TGTGCCAGCATCGGGACAGGGCGGGCAGCTTTCTTT,TRBJ1-1,TRBV2,-,12,TRBD1
CASSLAGTGVLQEQFF,TGTGCCAGCAGCTTAGCCGGGACAGGGGTCCTCCAGGAGCAGTTCTTC,TRBJ2-1,TRBV7-8,few,16,TRBD1
CASSLNDQGAKAFF,TGTGCCAGCAGCTTGAATGATCAGGGGGCTAAAGCTTTCTTT,TRBJ1-1,TRBV5-6,-,14,TRBD1
CASSIGGVRGGEAFF,TGTGCCAGTAGTATAGGGGGGGTTCGGGGCGGTGAAGCTTTCTTT,TRBJ1-1,TRBV19,-,15,-
CASSLKNTGELFF,TGTGCCAGCTCACTTAAGAACACCGGGGAGCTGTTTTTT,TRBJ2-2,TRBV18,-,13,-
CASSLEGVAEAFF,TGCGCCAGCAGCTTGGAAGGGGTGGCTGAAGCTTTCTTT,TRBJ1-1,TRBV5-1,-,13,-
CASSWDRYGYTF,TGTGCCAGCAGTTGGGACCGATATGGCTACACCTTC,TRBJ1-2,TRBV6-5,-,12,-
CASWTRLTDTQYF,TGTGCCAGCTGGACACGGCTCACAGATACGCAGTATTTT,TRBJ2-3,TRBV7-9,-,13,-
CASSLSDGLAYSYEQYF,TGTGCCAGCAGCTTATCGGATGGACTAGCGTACTCCTACGAGCAGTACTTC,TRBJ2-7,TRBV7-2,-,17,TRBD2
CASEERNTGELFF,TGTGCCAGCGAGGAGAGGAACACCGGGGAGCTGTTTTTT,TRBJ2-2,TRBV7-6,-,13,-
CASSTLGTDTQYF,TGTGCCAGCTCAACACTGGGGACAGATACGCAGTATTTT,TRBJ2-3,TRBV18,-,13,-
CASRPTGSSNQPQHF,TGTGCCAGCAGGCCTACAGGGAGTAGCAATCAGCCCCAGCATTTT,TRBJ1-5,TRBV6-4,-,15,-
CASSLGQGTLGGYTF,TGTGCCAGCAGCCTCGGACAGGGGACGCTCGGTGGCTACACCTTC,TRBJ1-2,TRBV5-4,-,15,TRBD1
CASSLAQGGNQPQHF,TGTGCCAGCAGCTTAGCACAGGGAGGCAATCAGCCCCAGCATTTT,TRBJ1-5,TRBV7-2,-,15,-
CAGSPGGTDTQYF,TGTGCCGGTAGCCCGGGGGGCACAGATACGCAGTATTTT,TRBJ2-3,TRBV30,-,13,-
CASSLEGAYNEQFF,TGTGCCAGCAGCCTAGAGGGGGCCTACAATGAGCAGTTCTTC,TRBJ2-1,TRBV11-3,-,14,-
CATLGVLGNQPQHF,TGTGCCACCCTAGGCGTTCTTGGCAATCAGCCCCAGCATTTT,TRBJ1-5,TRBV19,once,14,-
CASSHRTGDEAFF,TGTGCCAGCAGCCACCGGACAGGGGATGAAGCTTTCTTT,TRBJ1-1,TRBV4-2,once,13,TRBD1
CASSWGTGKLFF,TGTGCCAGCAGTTGGGGGACAGGGAAGCTGTTTTTT,TRBJ2-2,TRBV27,-,12,TRBD1
CASSFTGAGYGYTF,TGTGCCAGCAGCTTTACAGGGGCGGGGTATGGCTACACCTTC,TRBJ1-2,TRBV11-2,-,14,TRBD1
CASSQRSSGTGMNTEAFF,TGCGCCAGCAGCCAACGCAGTTCCGGGACAGGGATGAACACTGAAGCTTTCTTT,TRBJ1-1,TRBV4-3,-,18,TRBD1
CASSPGRREQYF,TGTGCCAGCAGCCCTGGTCGGCGGGAGCAGTACTTC,TRBJ2-7,TRBV5-6,-,12,-
CASSWKGGEKLFF,TGTGCCAGCAGCTGGAAGGGTGGGGAAAAACTGTTTTTT,TRBJ1-4,TRBV5-4,-,13,-
CASKGAEGYTF,TGCGCCAGCAAGGGGGCGGAAGGCTACACCTTC,TRBJ1-2,TRBV10-2,-,11,TRBD1
CASWTPRGNSPLHF,TGTGCCTCCTGGACTCCCAGGGGCAATTCACCCCTCCACTTT,TRBJ1-6,TRBV30,-,14,-
CASSPDSSYNEQFF,TGTGCCAGCTCACCGGACAGCTCCTACAATGAGCAGTTCTTC,TRBJ2-1,TRBV18,-,14,-
CASSLGSSYNEQFF,TGCGCCAGCAGCTTGGGGAGCTCCTACAATGAGCAGTTCTTC,TRBJ2-1,TRBV5-1,-,14,-
CASSNDSYGYTF,TGTGCCAGCAGCAACGACTCCTATGGCTACACCTTC,TRBJ1-2,TRBV5-6,-,12,-
CASSPTERGDYGYTF,TGTGCCAGCTCACCAACGGAGAGGGGCGACTATGGCTACACCTTC,TRBJ1-2,TRBV18,-,15,-
CASSSGGLPYEQYF,TGTGCCAGCTCATCCGGGGGACTTCCTTACGAGCAGTACTTC,TRBJ2-7,TRBV18,few,14,-